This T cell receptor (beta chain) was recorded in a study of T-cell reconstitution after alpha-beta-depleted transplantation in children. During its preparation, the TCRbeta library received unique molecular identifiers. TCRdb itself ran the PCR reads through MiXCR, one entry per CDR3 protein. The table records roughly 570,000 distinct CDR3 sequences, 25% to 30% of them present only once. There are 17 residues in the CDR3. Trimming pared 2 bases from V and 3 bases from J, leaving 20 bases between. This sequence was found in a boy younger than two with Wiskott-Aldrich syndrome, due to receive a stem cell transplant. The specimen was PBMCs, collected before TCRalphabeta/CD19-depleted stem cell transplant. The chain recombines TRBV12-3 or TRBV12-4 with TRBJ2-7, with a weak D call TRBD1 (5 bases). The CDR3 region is CASSLSSKGHKGYEQYF. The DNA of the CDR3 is TGTGCCAGCAGTTTATCTTCCAAGGGGCATAAAGGCTACGAGCAGTACTTC.